This TCR beta chain was obtained from a study of shared clonotypes between healthy human individuals (dated by TCRdb to 2018 to 2021). At the level of the whole study: The cohort included a few men and a couple of women between 18 and 49 years of age. For each donor, CD4 naive and CD4 memory were each given three plates, CD8 naive was given two plates, and CD8 memory was given one plate. To estimate repertoire size and how much clonotype sharing occurs between individuals, the study deeply sequenced the blood TCR repertoires of 5 or 6 healthy adults. Each donor's leukapheresis produced roughly between about 0.85 and 10 billion PBMCs. Different laboratories and diverse techniques were used to prepare libraries and sequence TCR repertoires, to increase sequencing depth and limit assay-specific biases.

The study at large found these results: The genetic and exposure-history diversity represented was limited by the small number of donors. Incomplete sequencing was indicated by rarefaction of sorted-subset datasets, despite the large sequencing depth. Compared with non-shared clonotypes, the clonotypes found in all four sorted-subset donors had higher generation probabilities. Roughly 5.2% of naive CD4, 3.5% of naive CD8, approximately 2% of memory CD4, and about 0.4% of memory CD8 clonotypes were shared across a few donors. Sampling was restricted to blood, and TCR repertoires in tissue are likely to differ from TCR repertoires in blood. Pairwise subsampling led to the expectation that sequencing depth would affect the degree of clonotype sharing among donors. Larger estimated clonotype richness was generally found for naive subsets than for memory subsets.

A word on this clone: The antigen it binds to is not known. The sample holds no much larger clone one base away, and base qualities are not on file.

TCR CDR3 regions were amplified from genomic DNA by multiplex PCR using the deep immunoSEQ assay. For each cell subset, the extracted genomic DNA was distributed evenly across all wells of several immunoSEQ 96-well plates, and each plate served as one replicate. For sorted subsets, 200 to 250 ng of genomic DNA, equivalent to roughly 30,000 T cell genomes, went into each replicate PCR. The purified libraries were quantified using a Qubit 3.0 fluorometer, sized with a Bioanalyzer 2100, and then quantified again using the KAPA Library Quantification kit. A separate single-read 150-cycle Illumina NextSeq 550 flow cell was used to sequence each immunoSEQ 96-well plate. In the paper's pipeline: Because the immunoSEQ output held only junctional sequences and lacked quality scores, the filtering could not match the filtering applied to full-length reads. Sequences were annotated with PyIR, a Python wrapper for IgBLAST v1.9, using IMGT germline references to assign V/J genes and CDR3. Any read was removed if the V/J assignment was weak (E-value above 1e-6), the CDR3 was missing, or the read contained stop codons, out-of-frame junctions, or ambiguous translated residues. V3J clonotypes were defined as sequences sharing the same inferred V gene, J gene, and CDR3 amino acid sequence. Percentage overlap between repertoires was calculated by dividing the number of shared unique clonotypes by the size of the smaller repertoire. Richness of each repertoire was evaluated using RTK rarefaction, the Chao1 estimator, and Recon v2.1 estimates of unobserved clonotypes. For all TCRbeta clonotypes obtained by the gDNA method from a handful of donors, generation probabilities were computed with OLGA. TCRdb holds this immuneACCESS table with in-frame rearrangements only. Some clones are missing; in checked studies, unresolved V genes explain under half, and the rest has no known cause. V and J calls and clone size come straight from that table; D and trimming were deduced from the DNA. The sample table contains some 2.1 million clones; only one count was recorded for 93% of them. Jointly, the top ten make up approximately 1.6% of the sample.

For the CD8 naive samples, CD45RO-negative cells were positively selected for CCR7, yielding a CD45RA+CCR7+ population from which TemRA cells were excluded. The donors were healthy, HIV-negative adults who had no recently reported acute infections or vaccinations. Every donor was a Caucasian adult living in Nashville, Tennessee, USA. Blood was collected by leukapheresis, and PBMCs were isolated by Ficoll-Histopaque density gradient centrifugation and then cryopreserved in liquid nitrogen vapor phase. Analytical flow cytometry was used to check the purity and quantity of every magnetically sorted T cell population. Genomic DNA was isolated from every sorted fraction and measured by UV absorbance on a Nanodrop 2000c. Including the terminal cysteine and phenylalanine, the CDR3 comprises 16 residues. Only the CDR3 DNA stays, 48 bases, in frame from base 1. CDR1 and CDR2 are read off the germline V gene (reference sequence) as LNHNV and YYDKDF. V is reduced by 0 bases and J by 5 bases, leaving a spacing of 17 bases between them.

Specimen: naive CD8+ T cells from PBMCs. The intended sense of this specimen's cell subset or site label: CD45RA+CCR7+. The chain joins TRBV15 to TRBJ2-7, with no confident D gene call. This receptor was identified in a young man in good health. Some clones in this sample may be carry-over from other donors' samples. The sequence in DNA is TGTGCCACCAGCAGAGAACGGCGCCGAGCCGCGCACGAGCAGTACTTC. Its protein is CATSRERRRAAHEQYF.